The subject of this entry is one TCR beta chain. This sample was included in a study of blood T cell repertoires in COVID-19. For the study at large: From the United States, Italy and Spain came samples of acute and convalescent COVID-19. Nucleic acid was either cDNA or gDNA, and it came from T cells, B-cell-depleted T cells, or PBMCs.

The germline gives CDR1 MNHEY, CDR2 SVGAGI. The CDR3 loop spans 14 amino acids. V shed 8 bases and J 1 base; nucleotides not matched to a gene: 3. Authors' methods: How many nucleated cells were present was estimated from reference gene primer amplification. TCRdb's copy holds only in-frame clones and misses some; the assay was immunoSEQ multiplex PCR. Clone size and the V and J calls come from that table; the DNA yielded D and trimming. The sample includes approximately 29,000 clones, about nine tenths of them seen just once. Sequencing was performed on peripheral blood. The origin of this receptor is a human donor with active COVID-19. The donor label of this sample is uncertain. The chain carries TRBV6-5 and TRBJ2-2; TRBD2 matches at 8 bases. CDR3: CASGLAENTGELFF. The CDR3 DNA follows: TGTGCCAGCGGACTAGCCGAGAACACCGGGGAGCTGTTTTTT.